This T cell receptor beta chain derives from a study of early T cells in non-severe SARS-CoV-2 infection (TCRdb year 2021). Context from the whole study: Because TCR sequencing relied on bulk RNA taken from unsorted whole blood, pairing of alpha and beta chains was not possible.

Comment on this clonotype: This receptor's antigen is unknown. No base-level quality is on record; no much larger clone is a single base apart.

On the study overall, not on this receptor specifically: VDJdb matching was skewed toward anti-spike CD8 responses and likely underestimated virus-specific expansions, missing private and CD4 specificities.

Library preparation employed 5' RACE. Sequencing was performed on a NextSeq 500. The TCR library protocol attached unique molecular identifiers to individual cDNA molecules to correct for sequencing error and PCR bias. TCR alpha and beta chains were both sequenced, and the abundances of alpha and beta sequences in each sample were closely correlated with each other. The paper's processing steps were these. V gene, J gene and CDR3 annotation of TCR sequences was performed with Decombinator V4. Expanded TCRs were defined as changing significantly between any two time points under a Poisson model with p below 0.0001. TCR abundances were normalised to the total number of TCRs sequenced per sample and expressed as counts per million. MAIT TCRs were defined by TRAV1-2 paired with TRAJ12, TRAJ20 or TRAJ33, and iNKT TCRs by TRAV10 paired with TRAJ18. VDJdb, accessed 1 November 2021, was searched for CMV, EBV and SARS-CoV-2 annotated TCRs, excluding TCRs annotated for multiple antigens. TCRdb redid the processing of the public reads, applying fastp at Q25 and MiXCR, and retained in-frame beta chains. Every CDR3 protein is listed once, alongside the most common genes and DNA of its rows. These V and J calls rely on TCRdb rather than the paper's analysis. This sample has around 78,000 distinct CDR3 sequences in its table, and roughly a tenth of those were observed once. The leading ten clones occupy 6.5% to 8.5% of the sample.

This was a case-control study nested in a cohort of healthcare workers in London, UK, who had nasopharyngeal swab PCR tests and blood samples taken every week. Healthcare workers were recruited during the week of the UK lockdown, between 23 and 31 March 2020, and followed weekly for up to roughly 15 weeks. Including cysteine and phenylalanine, the CDR3 has 15 amino acids. Here the CDR3 DNA is all that survives: 45 bases in frame from base 1. Relative to germline, V is 4 bases shorter and J is 0 bases shorter, with 12 bases between their ends. Looking up the germline V gene yields CDR1 SGHRS and CDR2 YFSETQ.

The V gene is TRBV5-1 and the J gene is TRBJ2-3, with an unclear D gene assignment. The sample in question was whole blood, obtained at baseline. The clonotype originates from an adult who was a healthcare worker with PCR-confirmed SARS-CoV-2 infection or an uninfected control (not recorded which). The sequence in DNA is TGCGCCAGCAGCACTGACATACCTAGCACAGATACGCAGTATTTT. Its product reads: CASSTDIPSTDTQYF.